The clone carrying this TCR beta chain has more than one count but fewer than ten. Its cognate antigen is unknown. Overall study results and limits: Tumor Tregs overlapped most with tumor, then blood, naive CD4+ cells.

Via MiXCR, TCRdb re-called the 5' RACE reads, giving one row per CDR3 protein. The sample lists some 64,000 distinct CDR3 sequences; 22% were seen once. From germline, CDR1 is SGHTA and CDR2 FQGNSA. V dropped 1 base and J dropped 0 bases, with 13 bases sitting between them. CDR3 length: 17 residues. The specimen sequenced was memory CD4+ T cells sorted from a lymph node. Stated subset: memory CD4+ T cells, CD4+CD45RO+CD25-. The chain has TRBV7-2 and TRBJ1-3; D remains ambiguous. This sequence originates from a female donor with breast cancer. The CDR3 nucleotides are TGTGCCAGCAGCTTAGTTGGTGGCCTGAGCTCTGGAAACACCATATATTTT. Protein sequence: CASSLVGGLSSGNTIYF.